This TCR beta chain is from a study of shared clonotypes between healthy human individuals. Study results and limitations: The generation probabilities recorded for non-shared clonotypes fell below those of clonotypes shared by all four donors. It was expected that sequencing depth would affect clonotype sharing among donors.

Of note for this clone: What it recognizes is unknown. Different DNA sequences within this sample yield the same CDR3.

Naive CD8 cells lacked CD45RO, underwent positive selection for CCR7 and left out terminally differentiated effector memory CD45RA+ cells. Assay: immunoSEQ multiplex PCR; the TCRdb copy retains only in-frame clones and omits some. This sample has roughly 2,000,000 clones, with approximately 94% found just once. The CDR3 has 12 residues. CDR1 is MNHNS, CDR2 SASEGT, per germline. V lost 4 bases, J lost 6 bases, and 7 bases lay in between. This clonotype was sampled from a man aged 18 to 35 in good health. The sequenced material came from naive CD8+ T cells sorted from blood. The chain is built from TRBV6-1 and TRBJ2-1; D possibly corresponds to TRBD1 (6 bases). CDR3 residues: CASSVGGNEQFF. CDR3 nucleotide sequence: TGTGCCAGCAGTGTAGGGGGCAATGAGCAGTTCTTC.